The source of this T cell receptor beta chain is a study of blood T cell repertoires in COVID-19 (TCRdb year 2020). Study-wide context: Collaborator samples came from the United States, Italy and Spain and covered acute and convalescent phases of COVID-19. The material from the prospective study consisted of cDNA or gDNA derived from T cells, B-cell-depleted T cells, or PBMCs. Subjects who had been exposed to COVID-19, were actively infected with it, or had recovered from it provided the deeply sampled blood TCRbeta repertoires that made up the dataset. The repertoires were released in a freely available public database intended as a resource for research on the immune response to SARS-CoV-2. The samples were drawn from the first 160 participants of the ongoing ImmuneRACE study and from about 1,200 subjects provided by 6 global collaborators. The sample metadata nearly always contained a de-identified subject ID, COVID-19 status, age in years and sex. Where available, HLA class I and class II types were obtained from metadata supplied by the sample provider rather than from assay-based typing. Results and caveats for the whole study, not just this receptor: The quantity of clinical and demographic metadata differed by source and by participant and was supplied without curation.

The immunoSEQ Assay, a bias-controlled multiplex PCR, was used to amplify TCRbeta CDR3 regions from genomic DNA. The paper's processing steps were these. Nucleated cell counts per sample were estimated from amplification of reference gene primers within the assay. Sequence reads were collapsed and filtered to measure the absolute abundance of every unique TCRbeta CDR3 rearrangement. For each sample, productive Simpson clonality was calculated as the square root of Simpson's diversity index across productive rearrangements. TCRdb obtained this table from immuneACCESS and retained in-frame rearrangements with V and J assigned. These tables miss some clones; where compared with another copy, unresolved V genes account for less than half of the shortfall, and the remainder is unexplained. V, J and clone size derive from that table, while D and trimming were established from the DNA sequence. This sample has 250,000 to 350,000 clones in its table, and roughly nine tenths of those were observed once. The leading ten clones occupy under 3.5% of the sample.

One collaborating source in Seattle enrolled patients while the patients were actively infected and followed the patients over time throughout the course of disease. Collaborating institutions collected whole blood in K2EDTA tubes following their own protocols. For TCRbeta analysis, collaborator samples were shipped as frozen whole blood, as isolated PBMCs, or as DNA extracted from either sample type. In the case of this clone: The clone's antigen remains unknown. Base quality data are lacking; no much larger clone is found one base away.

Reading the germline V gene gives CDR1 SGHTA and CDR2 FQGNSA. The CDR3 runs 16 amino acids, cysteine and phenylalanine included. Of the read, only the CDR3 DNA is kept; its 48 bases are in frame from base 1. At the junction V is shortened by 0 bases and J by 9 bases, with 18 bases in between. This clonotype originated in a woman in her 30s with COVID-19, enrolled during active disease. Recombination joined TRBV7-2 with TRBJ2-1, with TRBD2 tentatively as D gene (6 bases match). Sample: peripheral blood. For the CDR3, the sequence is CASSLAAIGSSGEQFF. The DNA sequence follows: TGTGCCAGCAGCTTAGCGGCTATCGGGAGCTCAGGTGAGCAGTTCTTC.